These 30 T cell receptor beta chains originate from one sample sequenced in a study of cytomegalovirus exposure and HLA in healthy donors. PCR was performed using 60 Vbeta and 13 Jbeta primers. Profiling relied on immunoSEQ multiplex PCR, and the TCRdb table lists in-frame clones only, not all of them. The table lists more than 65,000 clones, around 82% of them singletons. Material for sequencing was PBMCs. These receptors all stem from a man aged 18 to 35 in good health and CMV-seronegative.

This chain joins TRBV28 and TRBJ1-1; 11 nucleotides line up with TRBD1. The CDR3 extends over 16 amino acids. Looked up from germline, CDR1 is MDHEN and CDR2 is SYDVKM. Germline trimming cut 5 bases from V and 5 bases from J; bases unmatched to any gene: 10. CDR3 in DNA: TGTGCCAGCAGTCCCCTAGGACAGGGGGCGAGGACTGAAGCTTTCTTT. Its protein product is CASSPLGQGARTEAFF. Combining the CDR3 with reference TRBV28 and TRBJ1-1 gives the whole variable domain DVKVTQSSRYLVKRTGEKVFLECVQDMDHENMFWYRQDPGLGLRLIYFSYDVKMKEKGDIPEGYSVSREKKERFSLILESASTNQTSMYLCASSPLGQGARTEAFFGQGTRLTVV.

The CDR3, as DNA: TGTGCCAGCAGCTTAGTAGGGGCAGGGTTGAACACCGGGGAGCTGTTTTTT. Residues: CASSLVGAGLNTGELFF. This chain links TRBV7-6 with TRBJ2-2, with D perhaps TRBD1 (5 bases). Trimming took 1 base from V and 1 from J, leaving 13 bases between them. The CDR3 covers 17 residues. The germline V gene has CDR1 SGHVS and CDR2 FNYEAQ.

The genes are TRBV2 and TRBJ2-1, with a tentative D call TRBD1 (5 bases). Germline V gene sequence: CDR1 SNHLY, CDR2 FYNNEI. This CDR3 comprises 14 residues. Trimming took 5 bases from V and 7 from J, leaving 15 bases between them. The CDR3 loop is CASSKNTGMNEQFF. The DNA of the CDR3 is TGTGCCAGCAGTAAAAATACAGGCATGAATGAGCAGTTCTTC.

The genes are TRBV29-1 and TRBJ2-3; the D is unclear. V was trimmed by 6 bases and J by 0 bases, leaving 13 bases between them. Per germline, CDR1 SQVTM and CDR2 ANQGSEA. The CDR3 runs 14 residues. The DNA of the CDR3 is TGCAGCGTGGGCTTCTCGGTTAGCACAGATACGCAGTATTTT. This encodes CSVGFSVSTDTQYF.

The rearrangement uses TRBV28 and TRBJ1-2; D not certain. The length of the CDR3 is 15 residues. Germline CDR1 and CDR2: MDHEN and SYDVKM. Trimming removed 2 bases from V and 4 bases from J, with 14 bases in between. CDR3: CASSLIIGSGYGYTF. For the CDR3, the DNA is TGTGCCAGCAGTTTAATTATTGGGTCGGGCTATGGCTACACCTTC.

A single count supports this clone. The chain carries TRBV30 and TRBJ1-2; D uncertain. Trimming cost V 2 bases and J 0 bases, with 13 bases left between them. The CDR3 sequence is 15 residues long. CDR1 and CDR2 (germline): GTSNPN, SVGIG (reference sequence). DNA of the CDR3: TGTGCCTGGAGTCGCACGGGTAGCGCTAACTATGGCTACACCTTC. Residues: CAWSRTGSANYGYTF.

The CDR3 sequence is CASSPTGYTEAFF. The DNA of the CDR3 is TGTGCCAGCTCACCGACAGGGTACACTGAAGCTTTCTTT. The V call is TRBV18, the J call TRBJ1-1; 7 nucleotides agree with TRBD1. The germline gives CDR1 KGHSH, CDR2 LQKENI. The CDR3 spans 13 residues. V lost 3 bases and J lost 3; bases outside the gene matches: 1.

The gene calls are TRBV5-1 and TRBJ2-6; TRBD2 matches at 7 bases. The germline V gene encodes CDR1 SGHRS and CDR2 YFSETQ. V was pared by 3 bases and J by 2 bases, with 5 bases of the junction left unmatched. This CDR3 has 16 amino acids. The CDR3 spells CASSSWGGTGANVLTF. The CDR3 DNA sequence: TGCGCCAGCAGCTCTTGGGGGGGGACTGGGGCCAACGTCCTGACTTTC.

The chain carries TRBV5-1 and TRBJ2-6, with a tentative D call TRBD2 (6 bases). CDR1 is SGHRS and CDR2 is YFSETQ in the germline V gene. This CDR3 has 15 residues. Trimming cost V 5 bases and J 0 bases, with 9 bases left between them. The CDR3 spells CASSSGSSGANVLTF. CDR3 sequence (DNA): TGCGCCAGCAGTAGCGGAAGCTCTGGGGCCAACGTCCTGACTTTC. The whole variable domain, remainder taken from reference TRBV5-1 and TRBJ2-6, is KAGVTQTPRYLIKTRGQQVTLSCSPISGHRSVSWYQQTPGQGLQFLFEYFSETQRNKGNFPGRFSGRQFSNSRSEMNVSTLELGDSALYLCASSSGSSGANVLTFGAGSRLTVL.

This clone has more than one count but fewer than ten. The V gene is TRBV7-2, the J gene TRBJ2-7, with TRBD2 identical over 14 bases. The CDR3 has 17 amino acids. The J segment lost 2 bases and the V segment lost 4 bases, leaving 7 bases of the junction unmatched. Germline CDR1 reads SGHTA; CDR2 reads FQGNSA. The DNA of the CDR3 is TGTGCCAGCAGCTCCGTCCCGACTAGCGGGGGGGCCTACGAGCAGTACTTC. It translates to CASSSVPTSGGAYEQYF.

V usage is TRBV2 and J usage is TRBJ1-5; D gene ambiguous. In germline, CDR1 is SNHLY, CDR2 FYNNEI. The CDR3 contains 14 residues. Trimming took off 3 bases at V and 5 bases at J, with 11 bases between the two ends. The CDR3 sequence: CASSDLRLDQPQHF. The CDR3 bases are TGTGCCAGCAGTGATCTCAGGCTCGATCAGCCCCAGCATTTT.

V and J are TRBV5-1 and TRBJ2-3; a weak D match, TRBD2 (5 bases). This CDR3 spans 15 amino acids. V lost 0 bases and J lost 0, with 8 bases in between. The germline V gene has CDR1 SGHRS and CDR2 YFSETQ. The CDR3 sequence is CASSLAAASTDTQYF. CDR3 DNA sequence: TGCGCCAGCAGCTTGGCAGCGGCTAGCACAGATACGCAGTATTTT.

This chain connects TRBV18 to TRBJ1-1; tentatively, D is TRBD1 (6 bases). The V gene lost 1 base and the J gene lost 3 bases, with 12 bases spanning the gap. The germline gives CDR1 KGHSH, CDR2 LQKENI. The CDR3 covers 15 residues. CDR3 region: CASSPQVGGDTEAFF. DNA of the CDR3: TGTGCCAGCTCACCACAGGTAGGGGGTGACACTGAAGCTTTCTTT.

The chain has TRBV9 and TRBJ1-2; D perhaps matches TRBD1 (6 bases). The CDR3 contains 15 residues. Trimming pared 0 bases from V and 10 bases from J, leaving 19 bases between. Germline V CDR1 and CDR2: SGDLS, YYNGEE. The CDR3 coding sequence is TGTGCCAGCAGCGTAGACCATCGACAGGTTCGGATCTACACCTTC. Translating it yields CASSVDHRQVRIYTF.

This chain connects TRBV15 to TRBJ1-2; 10 bases map to TRBD1. CDR1 and CDR2 (germline): LNHNV, YYDKDF (reference sequence). CDR3 length: 16 residues. With V trimmed by 3 bases and J by 5 bases, 9 bases remained unmatched. The CDR3: CATSRNGQGGIYGYTF. For the CDR3, the DNA is TGTGCCACCAGCAGGAATGGACAGGGGGGAATATATGGCTACACCTTC.

The chain recombines TRBV2 with TRBJ1-3; 7 bases line up with TRBD1. Per the germline V gene, CDR1 is SNHLY and CDR2 is FYNNEI. The CDR3 runs 16 residues. V lost 6 bases, J lost 7 bases, and 15 bases stayed unmatched. The CDR3 sequence: CASRPRKGAGKNTIYF. CDR3 in DNA: TGTGCCAGCAGACCACGAAAGGGGGCGGGGAAGAACACCATATATTTT.

The V and J genes are TRBV4-3 and TRBJ2-7, with D possibly TRBD2 on 6 matching bases. The V and J ends lost 0 bases and 2 bases respectively, with 11 bases between them. Germline CDR1 LGHNA, CDR2 YSLEER. This CDR3 contains 15 residues. The CDR3 loop reads CASSQDHGGTYEQYF. CDR3 sequence (DNA): TGCGCCAGCAGCCAAGATCACGGAGGGACCTACGAGCAGTACTTC.

The J gene is TRBJ1-1, the V gene TRBV30; 7 bases fit TRBD1. Germline V lookup: CDR1 GTSNPN, CDR2 SVGIG (reference sequence). The CDR3 has 16 amino acids. V shed 0 bases, J shed 0 bases, and the junction held 7 bases outside the gene matches. CDR3 sequence (DNA): TGTGCCTGGAGTGTGACAGGGAGAGGGTTGAACACTGAAGCTTTCTTT. Its protein product is CAWSVTGRGLNTEAFF.

This clone was seen only a few times. J is TRBJ1-1 and V is TRBV19; unclear D gene. With 3 bases removed from V and 2 bases from J, the gap between germline ends came to 13 bases. CDR3 length: 15 amino acids. CDR1 is LNHDA, CDR2 SQIVND, per germline (reference sequence). In nucleotides, the CDR3 is TGTGCCAGTAGTATGAGGAGGCGCGTAAACACTGAAGCTTTCTTT. Translation: CASSMRRRVNTEAFF.

The chain recombines TRBV21-1 with TRBJ1-1; the DNA was not compared with TRBD1, the D call given in the table. TRBV21-1 is assigned pseudogene status. This CDR3 region has 17 residues. As DNA, the CDR3 is TGTGCCAGCAGCAAAGTTGGGACAGGGGGCGCCGACACTGAAGCTTTCTTT. This sequence encodes CASSKVGTGGADTEAFF.

The chain is built from TRBV19 and TRBJ1-5; the D is unclear. Germline V gene sequence: CDR1 LNHDA, CDR2 SQIVND (reference sequence). CDR3 length: 15 residues. V was clipped by 6 bases and J by 0 bases, with 12 bases between them. The CDR3 region is CASSTTGSSNQPQHF. In nucleotides, the CDR3 is TGTGCCAGTAGCACTACGGGGAGTAGCAATCAGCCCCAGCATTTT.

The rearrangement links TRBV2 to TRBJ1-2; tentative D call: TRBD1 (6 bases). The V gene lost 3 bases and the J gene lost 0 bases, with 11 bases spanning the gap. Germline V gene data show CDR1 as SNHLY and CDR2 as FYNNEI. The CDR3 consists of 15 residues. CDR3 loop: CASSEVRGSNYGYTF. The CDR3 DNA is TGTGCCAGCAGTGAGGTCAGGGGATCTAACTATGGCTACACCTTC.

V and J are TRBV6-5 and TRBJ2-7, with a tentative D call TRBD1 (6 bases). Trimming took 6 bases from V and 6 from J, leaving 21 bases between them. CDR1 and CDR2 (germline): MNHEY, SVGAGI. CDR3 length: 15 residues. The CDR3 DNA sequence: TGTGCCAGCAGCCGATCTGGACAGTTCCCTCTCGAGCAGTACTTC. It is translated as CASSRSGQFPLEQYF.

This clone was detected once. The CDR3 is CASTPGTTNYGYTF. Written as DNA, the CDR3 is TGTGCCAGCACGCCCGGGACAACAAACTATGGCTACACCTTC. V gene TRBV6-6 combines with J gene TRBJ1-2, with D maybe TRBD1 (6 bases). Germline V gene sequence: CDR1 MNHNY, CDR2 SVGAGI (reference sequence). V lost 7 bases, J lost 2 bases, and 14 bases lay in between. The CDR3 runs to 14 residues.

The chain couples TRBV5-1 to TRBJ1-5; tentatively, D is TRBD1 (6 bases). This CDR3 contains 15 residues. V was trimmed by 6 bases and J by 1 base, leaving 14 bases between them. The germline V gene encodes CDR1 SGHRS and CDR2 YFSETQ. The CDR3 here is CASKQGPESNQPQHF. The CDR3 DNA follows: TGCGCCAGCAAACAGGGTCCGGAGAGCAATCAGCCCCAGCATTTT.

The chain couples TRBV6-5 to TRBJ1-3; D uncertain. The germline gives CDR1 MNHEY, CDR2 SVGAGI. V lost 8 bases, J lost 2 bases, and 16 bases lay in between. This CDR3 is 15 amino acids long. Here the CDR3 reads CASGPYGGTGNTIYF. The CDR3 DNA reads TGTGCCAGCGGACCTTATGGAGGCACTGGAAACACCATATATTTT.

The rearrangement joins TRBV18 to TRBJ1-6; D remains ambiguous. V was clipped by 4 bases and J by 5 bases, with 15 bases between them. The CDR3 runs to 16 residues. Per germline, CDR1 KGHSH and CDR2 LQKENI. The CDR3 spells CASSLSRGTDNSPLHF. The CDR3 nucleotides read TGTGCCAGCTCACTTTCCCGGGGTACGGATAATTCACCCCTCCACTTT.

The chain uses TRBV6-1 and TRBJ2-5; 8 bases are a match to TRBD1. The last part of the DNA fits TRBJ2-7 better; the J call may be wrong. The germline gives CDR1 MNHNS, CDR2 SASEGT. The CDR3 runs 15 residues. CDR3 region: CASSEIGTGEIEQYF. CDR3 bases: TGTGCCAGCAGTGAAATTGGGACAGGAGAAATCGAGCAGTACTTC.

J is TRBJ2-1 and V is TRBV30, with D possibly matching TRBD2 (6 bases). V shed 4 bases and J shed 9 bases, with 10 bases lying between them. The germline CDR1 and CDR2 sequences are GTSNPN and SVGIG (reference sequence). CDR3 length: 11 residues. The CDR3: CAWKRGSEQFF. CDR3 coding DNA: TGTGCCTGGAAACGGGGGAGTGAGCAGTTCTTC.

The chain is built from TRBV29-1 and TRBJ1-3; D not resolved. This CDR3 region has 12 residues. Trimming took off 6 bases at V and 4 bases at J, with 10 bases between the two ends. Germline CDR1 SQVTM, CDR2 ANQGSEA. CDR3 sequence: CSVSLVGNTIYF. The DNA of the CDR3 is TGCAGCGTGAGCTTAGTCGGAAACACCATATATTTT. Full variable domain (missing parts from reference TRBV29-1 and TRBJ1-3): SAVISQKPSRDICQRGTSLTIQCQVDSQVTMMFWYRQQPGQSLTLIATANQGSEATYESGFVIDKFPISRPNLTFSTLTVSNMSPEDSSIYLCSVSLVGNTIYFGEGSWLTVV.